This TCR beta chain was recorded in a study of T cell responses to AZD1222 COVID-19 vaccine. Study conclusions and caveats: Regions 160-218 and 743-854 held dominance among vaccine-associated CD4 TCRs, which spanned spike. At study baseline, merely five or six AZD1222 recipients were seropositive.

Remarks on this clone: Its specificity is unknown.

This CDR3 comprises 13 residues. Germline CDR1 is SGHRS and CDR2 is YFSETQ. V was shortened by 3 bases and J by 2 bases, with 9 bases between the two germline ends. The method was immunoSEQ multiplex PCR; TCRdb's version includes in-frame clones alone and lacks a portion of them. This sample yields tens of thousands of clones, of which nearly 90% are seen a single time; roughly 27% belongs to the top ten. The source was peripheral blood, collected 28 days after the second AZD1222 dose. This chain links TRBV5-1 with TRBJ2-7, with D uncertain. The sequence was collected from an adult who received the AZD1222 COVID-19 vaccine. CDR3 loop: CASSSYGAYEQYF. Written as DNA, the CDR3 is TGCGCCAGCAGCTCCTACGGTGCCTACGAGCAGTACTTC.